These 19 T cell receptor beta chains came from one sample sequenced in a study of blood T cell repertoires in COVID-19. Clones were read by immunoSEQ multiplex PCR, and TCRdb kept only the in-frame ones, dropping some. The table lists under 200,000 clones, more than 85% of them singletons. Specimen: PBMCs or T cells enriched from blood (not recorded which). The receptors derive from a woman aged 45-59 years who had recovered from COVID-19.

The V gene is TRBV25-1, the J gene TRBJ1-2, with D tentatively TRBD1 (5 bases). Germline CDR1 and CDR2: MGHDK and SYGVNS. V shed 3 bases and J shed 6 bases, with 17 bases lying between them. The CDR3 contains 15 residues. The CDR3 here is CASSDSKGAFNGYTF. Here the CDR3 DNA reads TGTGCCAGCAGTGACTCAAAAGGGGCGTTCAATGGCTACACCTTC.

CDR3 residues: CASSQDTRVSYNEQFF. The CDR3 DNA is TGTGCCAGCAGCCAAGATACGAGGGTTTCCTACAATGAGCAGTTCTTC. V and J are TRBV3-1 (or the pseudogene TRBV3-2) and TRBJ2-1, with a possible D match to TRBD2 (5 bases). CDR3 size: 16 residues. Trimming pared 0 bases from V and 1 base from J, leaving 10 bases between. Germline V CDR1 and CDR2: LGHDT, YNNKEL (reference sequence).

The chain uses TRBV19 and TRBJ2-3, with 9 bases lining up with TRBD1. Trimming at V came to 6 bases and at J to 2 bases, leaving 9 bases not matched to a gene. CDR1 LNHDA and CDR2 SQIVND come from the germline V gene (reference sequence). The CDR3 contains 16 residues. CDR3 nucleotides: TGTGCCAGTAGACCGGGACAGGGACTTTTCACAGATACGCAGTATTTT. This encodes CASRPGQGLFTDTQYF.

This rearrangement joins TRBV4-1 to TRBJ2-3; 9 positions match TRBD1. With 0 bases clipped from V and 6 bases from J, the junction kept 13 bases outside the gene matches. This CDR3 spans 18 amino acids. CDR1 is MGHRA, CDR2 YSYEKL, per germline. DNA of the CDR3: TGCGCCAGCAGCCAAGATGGGCGGGGCGGGACAGGGCCCGATACGCAGTATTTT. This translates into CASSQDGRGGTGPDTQYF.

The chain has TRBV13 and TRBJ2-3; 8 nucleotides align to TRBD2. The CDR3 extends over 16 amino acids. V lost 5 bases to trimming and J lost 7 bases; unmatched junction nucleotides: 14. Germline V gene data show CDR1 as PRHDT and CDR2 as FYEKMQ (reference sequence). The CDR3 sequence is CASSQVLREGGYTQYF. In nucleotides, the CDR3 is TGTGCCAGCAGCCAGGTCCTCCGGGAGGGCGGATATACGCAGTATTTT.

This rearrangement joins TRBV18 to TRBJ1-2, with TRBD1 matching 7 bases. Germline CDR1 KGHSH, CDR2 LQKENI. This CDR3 has 14 residues. J was trimmed by 1 base and V by 6 bases; bases with no gene match: 5. The CDR3 spells CASSPDRSNYGYTF. CDR3 nucleotides: TGTGCCAGCTCTCCGGACAGGAGTAACTATGGCTACACCTTC. Drawing the rest from reference TRBV18 and TRBJ1-2, the complete variable domain is NAGVMQNPRHLVRRRGQEARLRCSPMKGHSHVYWYRQLPEEGLKFMVYLQKENIIDESGMPKERFSAEFPKEGPSILRIQQVVRGDSAAYFCASSPDRSNYGYTFGSGTRLTVV.

The chain uses TRBV4-1 and TRBJ1-5; 12 nucleotides agree with TRBD1. The trim removed 0 bases at V and 7 bases at J, leaving 19 bases unmatched. The CDR3 totals 21 residues. Germline assignment: CDR1 MGHRA and CDR2 YSYEKL. The CDR3 DNA follows: TGCGCCAGCAGCCAAGATTGGGGGGGACAGGGGGCTCGGATATTAGACCAGCCCCAGCATTTT. Protein product: CASSQDWGGQGARILDQPQHF.

J is TRBJ1-2 and V is TRBV5-6, with D tentatively TRBD1 (6 bases). The V end was cut by 3 bases, the J end by 7 bases, with 13 bases between. Germline V gene data show CDR1 as SGHDT and CDR2 as YYEEEE. The CDR3 extends over 13 amino acids. CDR3 protein: CASSSRGRGGYTF. CDR3 nucleotides: TGTGCCAGCAGCTCCAGGGGAAGGGGTGGCTACACCTTC. The full variable domain, its missing parts supplied by reference TRBV5-6 and TRBJ1-2, is DAGVTQSPTHLIKTRGQQVTLRCSPKSGHDTVSWYQQALGQGPQFIFQYYEEEERQRGNFPDRFSGHQFPNYSSELNVNALLLGDSALYLCASSSRGRGGYTFGSGTRLTVV.

This clone was picked up one time. V gene TRBV5-1 combines with J gene TRBJ1-1, with D perhaps matching TRBD1 (6 bases). V lost 4 bases to trimming and J lost 0 bases, with 13 bases between them. CDR3 size: 15 residues. Germline CDR1 is SGHRS and CDR2 is YFSETQ. DNA for the CDR3: TGCGCCAGCAGCGGGAGTAGGGGGATGAACACTGAAGCTTTCTTT. This gives the protein CASSGSRGMNTEAFF.

The table lists this clone with a count of one. The chain recombines TRBV5-1 with TRBJ2-1; TRBD2 matches at 11 bases. Germline-derived CDR1 and CDR2 are SGHRS and YFSETQ. J lost 5 bases, V lost 5 bases, and 6 bases had no gene match. This CDR3 region has 15 residues. The CDR3 loop reads CASSITSGGNNEQFF. The CDR3 nucleotides are TGCGCCAGCAGTATAACTAGCGGGGGAAACAATGAGCAGTTCTTC. The full variable domain, its missing parts supplied by reference TRBV5-1 and TRBJ2-1, is KAGVTQTPRYLIKTRGQQVTLSCSPISGHRSVSWYQQTPGQGLQFLFEYFSETQRNKGNFPGRFSGRQFSNSRSEMNVSTLELGDSALYLCASSITSGGNNEQFFGPGTRLTVL.

The chain links TRBV19 to TRBJ2-1; 10 nucleotides agree with TRBD2. Per germline, CDR1 LNHDA and CDR2 SQIVND (reference sequence). The CDR3 totals 16 residues. V gave up 6 bases and J gave up 6 bases; unmatched junction bases: 11. In DNA form, the CDR3 reads TGTGCCAGTAGCCCGGACACCTTAGCGGGGGGCAATGAGCAGTTCTTC. Translating gives CASSPDTLAGGNEQFF.

This clone was seen a handful of times. The chain employs TRBV15 and TRBJ1-2, with D tentatively TRBD1 (6 bases). Germline V gene sequence: CDR1 LNHNV, CDR2 YYDKDF (reference sequence). The V end lost 3 bases, the J end lost 4 bases, and 12 bases lay between the germline ends. CDR3 size: 14 residues. In DNA, the CDR3 is TGTGCCACCAGCAGGGACAGTCTTGCCTATGGCTACACCTTC. It specifies CATSRDSLAYGYTF.

V usage is TRBV18 and J usage is TRBJ1-5; no clear D gene. This CDR3 spans 14 amino acids. V lost 3 bases and J lost 2, with 8 bases in between. CDR1 and CDR2 from the germline V gene are KGHSH and LQKENI. The CDR3 is CASSPPRGNQPQHF. The CDR3 coding sequence is TGTGCCAGCTCACCGCCTCGGGGCAATCAGCCCCAGCATTTT.

V gene TRBV24-1 combines with J gene TRBJ2-6, with a tentative D call TRBD1 (6 bases). V was trimmed by 3 bases and J by 7 bases, leaving 12 bases between them. The CDR3 sequence is 15 residues long. The germline gives CDR1 KGHDR, CDR2 SFDVKD. CDR3 loop: CATSDHGQPANVLTF. CDR3 sequence (DNA): TGTGCCACCAGTGATCACGGACAGCCTGCCAACGTCCTGACTTTC.

This sequence joins TRBV5-1 and TRBJ2-3; TRBD2 matches 11 bases. V was clipped by 4 bases and J by 4 bases; unmatched bases: 8. Germline lookup yields CDR1 SGHRS and CDR2 YFSETQ. This CDR3 region has 16 residues. The CDR3 DNA is TGCGCCAGCAGCCCTCTAGGACTAGCGGGCGCAGATACGCAGTATTTT. Translated, it gives CASSPLGLAGADTQYF. Supplemented by reference TRBV5-1 and TRBJ2-3, the full variable domain reads KAGVTQTPRYLIKTRGQQVTLSCSPISGHRSVSWYQQTPGQGLQFLFEYFSETQRNKGNFPGRFSGRQFSNSRSEMNVSTLELGDSALYLCASSPLGLAGADTQYFGPGTRLTVL.

The chain employs TRBV6-5 and TRBJ1-1; D possibly corresponds to TRBD1 (6 bases). V lost 6 bases to trimming and J lost 7 bases, with 18 bases between them. The V gene's germline CDR1 is MNHEY and CDR2 SVGAGI. The CDR3 totals 14 residues. The CDR3 region is CASSLTQGWGEAFF. The CDR3 DNA reads as TGTGCCAGCAGCCTTACTCAGGGGTGGGGTGAAGCTTTCTTT.

The chain recombines TRBV28 with TRBJ2-1, with 7 bases aligning to TRBD2. V shed 3 bases and J 0 bases; nucleotides not matched to a gene: 14. CDR1 is MDHEN and CDR2 is SYDVKM in the germline V gene. This CDR3 spans 19 amino acids. This chain's CDR3 is CASSFYRVASGRSYNEQFF. The DNA for the CDR3 is TGTGCCAGCAGTTTTTATCGGGTGGCTAGCGGCCGCTCCTACAATGAGCAGTTCTTC.

The chain recombines TRBV29-1 with TRBJ1-5; TRBD1 agrees at 12 bases. Per the germline V gene, CDR1 is SQVTM and CDR2 is ANQGSEA. The CDR3 runs 17 residues. V lost 7 bases and J lost 1; bases outside the gene matches: 11. The DNA of the CDR3 is TGCAGCGCCAGAGGGGACAGGGGGCTGTTGAGCAATCAGCCCCAGCATTTT. It translates to CSARGDRGLLSNQPQHF.

This chain links TRBV11-3 with TRBJ2-1, with 9 bases aligning to TRBD2. The CDR3 totals 19 residues. V trimming: 3 bases; J trimming: 5 bases; junction bases outside the gene matches: 17. Germline V gene lookup returns CDR1 SGHNT and CDR2 YENEEA. The DNA of the CDR3 is TGTGCCAGCAGCTTTATTACAGGAGCGGGAGGTGAGTTTGACAATGAGCAGTTCTTC. Protein: CASSFITGAGGEFDNEQFF.